This TCR beta chain was identified during a study of blood T cell repertoires in COVID-19. Study-wide background: Spain, Italy and the United States supplied samples that represented acute and convalescent COVID-19.

The CDR3 sequence is 16 residues long. Trimming took off 0 bases at V and 1 base at J, with 13 bases between the two ends. Germline assignment: CDR1 SGHTA and CDR2 FQGTGA. As processed by the authors: Nucleated cell number was recorded as an estimate derived from reference gene primer amplification. Here immunoSEQ multiplex PCR was the method, and the copy in TCRdb shows in-frame clones only, minus some. The V and J calls and clone size are taken from that table; D and trimming were inferred from the DNA. Of around 220,000 clones in the sample, 75% to 90% were seen once. V gene TRBV7-3 combines with J gene TRBJ2-7; tentative D call: TRBD2 (5 bases). The receptor was derived from a human donor in a cohort sampled during active COVID-19. The specimen was peripheral blood. The CDR3, as DNA: TGTGCCAGCAGCTTAACGGGAGCAGCGGCGTCCTACGAGCAGTACTTC. Its translation: CASSLTGAAASYEQYF. The complete variable domain, with remaining parts taken from reference TRBV7-3 and TRBJ2-7, reads GAGVSQTPSNKVTEKGKYVELRCDPISGHTALYWYRQSLGQGPEFLIYFQGTGAADDSGLPNDRFFAVRPEGSVSTLKIQRTERGDSAVYLCASSLTGAAASYEQYFGPGTRLTVT.